These 16 T cell receptor beta chains were sequenced from one sample in a study of regulatory T cells in long-lasting Graves disease. Arm-PCR of CDR3 regions and iRepertoire HTBI primers were the basis on which TCR beta libraries were built. TCRdb processed the multiplex PCR reads anew with MiXCR; each CDR3 protein has one entry. The sample records some 410,000 distinct CDR3 sequences, roughly 15% being singletons. Sample time point: newly diagnosed GD, antithyroid drugs for less than 3 months. PBMC-extracted RNA yielded the TCR library. This same sample was also taken into another study, of T cells in Graves' hyperthyroidism and ophthalmopathy.

Specimen: peripheral blood mononuclear cells (PBMCs), collected at new diagnosis, from a patient treated with antithyroid drugs. These TCRs come from a woman aged 25-40 years with Graves disease.

In this sample, this clonotype turned up many times. The chain couples TRBV6-1 to TRBJ2-7, with 8 bases aligning to TRBD2. The junction had 5 bases not matched to a gene; V was cut back by 8 bases and J by 2 bases. The CDR3 is made up of 13 amino acids. Germline V gives CDR1 MNHNS, CDR2 SASEGT. The CDR3 DNA is TGTGCCAGCTCGGGGGGGGCTACCTACGAGCAGTACTTC. Amino acid sequence: CASSGGATYEQYF.

This clonotype was seen ten or more times. This chain uses TRBV7-9 with TRBJ2-7; D gene unclear. V was cut by 1 base and J by 5 bases, with 6 bases left in between. The germline V gene encodes CDR1 SEHNR and CDR2 FQNEAQ (reference sequence). This CDR3 is built from 12 residues. The CDR3 sequence: CASSLGAHEQYF. DNA for the CDR3: TGTGCCAGCAGCTTAGGGGCTCACGAGCAGTACTTC.

There are many counts of this clonotype. The V and J genes are TRBV5-1 and TRBJ2-2; D remains ambiguous. Germline lookup yields CDR1 SGHRS and CDR2 YFSETQ. The V end was cut by 0 bases, the J end by 0 bases, with 9 bases between. The CDR3 totals 16 residues. Here the CDR3 reads CASSLDVSANTGELFF. CDR3 in DNA: TGCGCCAGCAGCTTGGACGTCAGCGCGAACACCGGGGAGCTGTTTTTT.

Concerning this clonotype: Being one base from a much bigger clone, this may be a read error. This chain uses TRBV2 with TRBJ2-1, with 11 bases that match TRBD2. With 6 bases clipped from V and 6 bases from J, the junction kept 7 bases outside the gene matches. Germline V CDR1 and CDR2: SNHLY, FYNNEI. This CDR3 is built from 15 residues. CDR3 region: CASRGLAEAFNEQFF. CDR3 bases: TGTGCCAGCAGGGGACTAGCGGAAGCATTCAATGAGCAGTTCTTC.

At least ten counts were recorded for this clonotype. This rearrangement joins TRBV28 to TRBJ1-1; D unresolved. This CDR3 is 13 amino acids long. With 2 bases removed from V and 3 bases from J, the gap between germline ends came to 7 bases. Germline-derived CDR1 and CDR2 are MDHEN and SYDVKM. The CDR3 reads CASSLRWDTEAFF. DNA for the CDR3: TGTGCCAGCAGTTTAAGGTGGGACACTGAAGCTTTCTTT.

The CDR3 DNA reads TGTGCCAGCAGTGAACACAGAACTAATGAAAAACTGTTTTTT. Its protein product is CASSEHRTNEKLFF. The genes are TRBV2 and TRBJ1-4; no definite D call. Trimming removed 2 bases from V and 1 base from J, with 5 bases in between. CDR3 length: 14 residues. Germline loops: CDR1 SNHLY, CDR2 FYNNEI.

This clonotype was counted ten times or more. The rearrangement uses TRBV18 and TRBJ2-5; the D gene could be TRBD1 or TRBD2 (6 bases each). Germline CDR1 KGHSH, CDR2 LQKENI. Trimming cost V 2 bases and J 1 base, with 20 bases left between them. CDR3 length: 18 amino acids. The CDR3 region is CASSPNRGRGVRQETQYF. The DNA of the CDR3 is TGTGCCAGCTCACCAAATCGGGGGCGCGGGGTCCGCCAAGAGACCCAGTACTTC.

The chain employs TRBV4-1 and TRBJ2-1; D is uncertain. V dropped 2 bases and J dropped 11 bases, with 13 bases sitting between them. The germline V gene encodes CDR1 MGHRA and CDR2 YSYEKL. The length of the CDR3 is 13 residues. CDR3 sequence: CASSQFNRKQQFF. CDR3 sequence (DNA): TGCGCCAGCAGCCAATTTAACAGAAAACAGCAGTTCTTC.

This chain links TRBV19 with TRBJ1-2; maybe TRBD1 (5 bases). Per the germline V gene, CDR1 is LNHDA and CDR2 is SQIVND (reference sequence). V was clipped by 6 bases and J by 5 bases, with 13 bases between them. This CDR3 is 13 amino acids long. The CDR3 DNA reads TGTGCCAGTAGCGGAGACAGAAGATATGGCTACACCTTC. Its protein product is CASSGDRRYGYTF.

This clonotype showed up many times. The CDR3 sequence: CSARTGPYNSPLHF. The CDR3 coding sequence is TGCAGTGCTCGTACAGGGCCCTATAATTCACCCCTCCACTTT. V is TRBV20-1 and J is TRBJ1-6; weak D call: TRBD1 (6 bases). Per germline, CDR1 DFQATT and CDR2 SNEGSKA (reference sequence). The CDR3 totals 14 residues. V lost 5 bases and J lost 2, with 10 bases in between.

This clonotype has at least ten counts. The chain couples TRBV10-3 to TRBJ2-2, with 9 bases lining up with TRBD2. V shed 2 bases, J shed 7 bases, and the junction held 8 bases outside the gene matches. Germline CDR1 and CDR2: ENHRY and SYGVKD. CDR3 length: 16 residues. CDR3 DNA sequence: TGTGCCATCAGTGAGGAAGCGGGAGGCCGAAGCGGGGAGCTGTTTTTT. It specifies CAISEEAGGRSGELFF.

The gene calls are TRBV27 and TRBJ2-3; D is possibly TRBD1 (5 bases). V was cut by 2 bases and J by 0 bases, with 12 bases left in between. Germline V lookup: CDR1 MNHEY, CDR2 SMNVEV (reference sequence). The CDR3 spans 16 residues. The CDR3 nucleotides read TGTGCCAGCAGTTTAAACCCAGGGTTTAGCACAGATACGCAGTATTTT. This gives the protein CASSLNPGFSTDTQYF.

This clonotype was recorded at least ten times. J is TRBJ1-1 and V is TRBV3-1; weak D call: TRBD1 (5 bases). The CDR3 extends over 14 amino acids. Per the germline V gene, CDR1 is LGHDT and CDR2 is YNNKEL (reference sequence). With 2 bases removed from V and 1 base from J, the gap between germline ends came to 8 bases. The CDR3 region has the DNA TGTGCCAGCAGCCAATATGACAGGAACACTGAAGCTTTCTTT. It codes for CASSQYDRNTEAFF. Based on the CDR3 plus reference TRBV3-1 and TRBJ1-1, the full variable domain is DTAVSQTPKYLVTQMGNDKSIKCEQNLGHDTMYWYKQDSKKFLKIMFSYNNKELIINETVPNRFSPKSPDKAHLNLHINSLELGDSAVYFCASSQYDRNTEAFFGQGTRLTVV.

This chain links TRBV18 with TRBJ2-1, with 8 nucleotides matching TRBD1. V lost 2 bases and J lost 7; bases outside the gene matches: 7. The CDR3 sequence is 15 residues long. Germline CDR1 reads KGHSH; CDR2 reads LQKENI. CDR3 in DNA: TGTGCCAGCTCACCATGGCAGGGGGCTGGAAATGAGCAGTTCTTC. It is translated as CASSPWQGAGNEQFF.

This clonotype showed up many times. This sequence joins TRBV12-3 or TRBV12-4 and TRBJ2-5; either TRBD1 or TRBD2 may supply D (5 bases each). The CDR3 has 16 amino acids. The germline V and J ends were trimmed by 5 bases and 5 bases, with 21 bases remaining between them. The CDR3 region is CASSALSLGAGETQYF. The CDR3 DNA sequence: TGTGCCAGCAGTGCCCTTTCACTCGGGGCTGGGGAGACCCAGTACTTC.

In this sample, this clonotype turned up many times. This sequence joins TRBV27 and TRBJ2-1; 14 bases are shared with TRBD2. V lost 8 bases to trimming and J lost 9 bases; unmatched junction nucleotides: 6. The CDR3 totals 14 residues. Looked up from germline, CDR1 is MNHEY and CDR2 is SMNVEV (reference sequence). The CDR3 reads CASGGLAGGREQFF. In DNA form, the CDR3 reads TGTGCCAGCGGTGGACTAGCGGGAGGTCGTGAGCAGTTCTTC.